Listed below are T cell receptor beta chains from one sample, sequenced in a study of T cells in Graves' hyperthyroidism and ophthalmopathy. TCRdb reprocessed the multiplex PCR reads via MiXCR and lists one record per CDR3 protein. The top ten clones hold roughly 12% of a sample with fewer than 550,000 distinct CDR3 sequences, approximately 25% of them seen once. The sequencing input was blood. The receptors derive from a woman between 25 and 40 years old with Graves' ophthalmopathy. CDR3s include the opening cysteine and the closing phenylalanine or tryptophan. D genes are given only for firm matches. Where a row states a size, it is once, few, many or the class of an expanded clone; other rows omit it.

TRBV29-1,.,many,TRBJ2-7,TGCAGCTCCAGAGACAATTCCTACGAGCAGTACTTC,CSSRDNSYEQYF
TRBV27,TRBD1,many,TRBJ1-3,TGTGCCAGCAGTCCCTACACAGGGGGCGCCGGAAACACCATATATTTT,CASSPYTGGAGNTIYF
TRBV27,TRBD2,few,TRBJ2-2,TGTGCCAGCAGCACCTCTAGCGGGAGCGCCGGGGAGCTGTTTTTT,CASSTSSGSAGELFF
TRBV20-1,.,many,TRBJ1-1,TGCAGTGCTAGGACTAGGGTGCGGCCGGACACTGAAGCTTTCTTT,CSARTRVRPDTEAFF
TRBV5-1,.,.,TRBJ1-2,TGCGCCAGCAGCTTCGTGGAGGGCAGTGGCTACACCTTC,CASSFVEGSGYTF
TRBV6-2/TRBV6-3,TRBD1,many,TRBJ2-5,TGTGCCAGCAGTTACGACAGGGCGGCGGGAGAGACCCAGTACTTC,CASSYDRAAGETQYF
TRBV20-1,.,many,TRBJ2-5,TGCAGTGCTAGATTGGGGGTCGGAGAGACCCAGTACTTC,CSARLGVGETQYF
TRBV11-2,.,many,TRBJ1-2,TGTGCCAGCAGCTCTGACACTAACTATGGCTACACCTTC,CASSSDTNYGYTF
TRBV12-3/TRBV12-4,TRBD1,many,TRBJ2-5,TGTGCCAGCAGGCTAGGACAGGGAGCGACGTGGGAGACCCAGTACTTC,CASRLGQGATWETQYF
TRBV10-3,TRBD1,.,TRBJ1-1,TGTGCCATCAATAAAGGGGGCCAGAACACTGAAGCTTTCTTT,CAINKGGQNTEAFF
TRBV10-3,.,many,TRBJ2-2,TGTGCCATCAGTGATTACAACAGGGGAGGAGCCGGGGAGCTGTTTTTT,CAISDYNRGGAGELFF
TRBV15,.,many,TRBJ1-2,TGTGCCACCAGCAGAGATTTTGGGACTAATGGCTATGGCTACACCTTC,CATSRDFGTNGYGYTF
TRBV11-1,.,many,TRBJ2-7,TGTGCCAGCAGCTTATCCGCGTTTTACGAGCAGTACTTC,CASSLSAFYEQYF
TRBV20-1,.,many,TRBJ1-1,TGCAGTGCCCCCAACCTCCTAGGGAACACTGAAGCTTTCTTT,CSAPNLLGNTEAFF
TRBV12-3/TRBV12-4,.,few,TRBJ2-5,TGTGCCAGCAGTTTAGCTGGGTGGGCCCAAGAGACCCAGTACTTC,CASSLAGWAQETQYF
TRBV9,TRBD1,.,TRBJ2-7,TGTGCCAGCAGCGCTACAACAGGGGGCGACGAGCAGTACTTC,CASSATTGGDEQYF
TRBV19,.,many,TRBJ1-1,TGTGCCAGTACCTCCGGTCGAGACACTGAAGCTTTCTTT,CASTSGRDTEAFF
TRBV6-5,.,many,TRBJ2-4,TGTGCCAGCAGCAAGAGGTGGATAGCCAAAAACATTCAGTACTTC,CASSKRWIAKNIQYF
TRBV20-1,TRBD1,.,TRBJ2-7,TGCAGTGCATCCCCCGGGACAGGGGCCCACGAGCAGTACTTC,CSASPGTGAHEQYF
TRBV15,.,.,TRBJ1-5,TGTGCCACCAGCAGAGAGATAGGTGAAGCAAGTCAGCCCCAGCATTTT,CATSREIGEASQPQHF
TRBV20-1,.,many,TRBJ1-2,TGCAGTGCGGACCCGGTTGAAGGCCAGGGCTACACCTTC,CSADPVEGQGYTF
TRBV19,.,few,TRBJ1-1,TGTGCCACCCTTAGCCCAGGGTCTTACACTGAAGCTTTCTTT,CATLSPGSYTEAFF
TRBV3-1,.,.,TRBJ2-7,TGTGCCAGCAGCCAGCGGGCCGCGGACGACGAGCAGTACTTC,CASSQRAADDEQYF
TRBV2,TRBD1,.,TRBJ1-4,TGTGCCAGCAACCAGGGGGTGTCAACTAGTGAAAAACTGTTTTTT,CASNQGVSTSEKLFF
TRBV6-1,.,.,TRBJ2-2,TGTGCCAGCAGTGACACCGGGGCCACCGGGGAGCTGTTTTTT,CASSDTGATGELFF
TRBV6-4,.,many,TRBJ1-1,TGTGCCAGCAGTAGGACACATAACACTGAAGCTTTCTTT,CASSRTHNTEAFF
TRBV11-1,.,.,TRBJ2-7,TGTGCCAGCAGCTTAAGTGGTCCAGGGCTCTCCTGCGAGCAGTACTTC,CASSLSGPGLSCEQYF
TRBV6-2/TRBV6-3,TRBD1,.,TRBJ1-2,TGTGCCAGCAGTATTAGCGTCCGGGGACAGGGTGGGGATGGCTACACCTTC,CASSISVRGQGGDGYTF
TRBV19,.,.,TRBJ2-7,TGTGCCAGTGGGACATTCTACGAGCAGTACTTC,CASGTFYEQYF
TRBV29-1,.,many,TRBJ1-1,TGCAGCGTTTTCAAGAACACTGAAGCTTTCTTT,CSVFKNTEAFF
TRBV28,.,few,TRBJ2-7,TGTGCCAGTAACATGATATTCTCCTACGAGCAGTACTTC,CASNMIFSYEQYF
TRBV6-1,.,many,TRBJ2-4,TGTGCCAGCAGTGAAGTGGGGGAAGGAGCCAAAAACATTCAGTACTTC,CASSEVGEGAKNIQYF
TRBV20-1,.,many,TRBJ2-5,TGCAGTGCTAGAGATCTATATCTAAACGAGGGAGTAGGAGAGACCCAGTACTTC,CSARDLYLNEGVGETQYF
TRBV19,.,.,TRBJ1-5,TGTGCCAGTAGTATGGGCAGGGGAGGTAATCAGCCCCAGCATTTT,CASSMGRGGNQPQHF
TRBV19,.,many,TRBJ1-2,TGTGCCAGTAATGAAGGGCCCACCTATGGCTACACCTTC,CASNEGPTYGYTF
TRBV11-3,.,.,TRBJ2-7,TGTGCCAGCAGCTTAGGCTATAACGACTACGAGCAGTACTTC,CASSLGYNDYEQYF
TRBV6-2/TRBV6-3,.,.,TRBJ1-1,TGTGCCAGCAAAAACAGGGCGTATGGGAGGAACACTGAAGCTTTCTTT,CASKNRAYGRNTEAFF
TRBV12-3/TRBV12-4,TRBD1,.,TRBJ2-7,TGCGGGTGCCGACAGGGAGCCTCCTACGAGCGGTACTTC,CGCRQGASYERYF
TRBV2,.,.,TRBJ2-4,TGTGCCAGCAGGGGAGTCGATCTAGCCAAAAACATTCAGTACTTC,CASRGVDLAKNIQYF
TRBV27,.,many,TRBJ2-5,TGTGCCAGCAGTTTAGACGACCAAGAGACCCAGTACTTC,CASSLDDQETQYF
TRBV7-9,.,many,TRBJ1-2,TGTGCCAGCAGCTTGATCAACTATGGCTACACCTTC,CASSLINYGYTF
TRBV25-1,TRBD2,many,TRBJ2-7,TGTGCCAGCACCCCCGGAAAGGATAGCGGGCACGAGCAGTACTTC,CASTPGKDSGHEQYF
TRBV6-1,.,.,TRBJ1-1,TGTGCCAGCAGTGAAGCAGACAGTAGCGCTGAAGCTTTCTTT,CASSEADSSAEAFF
TRBV29-1,TRBD1,many,TRBJ2-7,TGCAGCGTTCGGATGTTTGGGACAGGCGCCTACGAGCAGTACTTC,CSVRMFGTGAYEQYF
TRBV20-1,TRBD1,many,TRBJ1-2,TGCAGTGCTAGAGACCGGGGACAGGGGGCAGTGGGCTATGGCTACACCTTC,CSARDRGQGAVGYGYTF
TRBV29-1,.,.,TRBJ2-6,TGCAGCGTTGATGAGAGCTCTGGGGCCAACGTCCTGACTTTC,CSVDESSGANVLTF